Below are 10 T cell receptor beta chains sequenced from a single sample in a study of glioma-infiltrating T cells after dendritic cell vaccination. The table came from immunoSEQ multiplex PCR; TCRdb's copy has only in-frame clones and leaves some out. The sample holds 110,000 or so clones, around 89% seen once. The time point denotes: after dendritic cell vaccination, including at tumor progression/relapse. The source was blood, collected after dendritic cell vaccination. Receptor source: a human donor with glioblastoma.

The chain uses TRBV29-1 and TRBJ1-2; TRBD1 matches at 8 bases. Losses at the gene ends were 2 bases for V and 6 bases for J; bases not matched to a gene: 2. This CDR3 comprises 12 residues. The V gene's germline CDR1 is SQVTM and CDR2 ANQGSEA. The CDR3 DNA reads as TGCAGCGTTGAACAGGGGGCTGATGGCTACACCTTC. Translation: CSVEQGADGYTF.

The chain has TRBV10-2 and TRBJ2-5; TRBD2 aligns across 10 bases. This CDR3 has 15 amino acids. Germline-derived CDR1 and CDR2 are WSHSY and SAAADI. The V segment lost 4 bases and the J segment 4 bases; nucleotides outside the gene matches: 6. CDR3 protein: CASSVLAGAGETQYF. The CDR3 DNA follows: TGCGCCAGCAGTGTTCTAGCGGGAGCGGGAGAGACCCAGTACTTC.

This clone was recorded a few times. The rearrangement joins TRBV11-3 to TRBJ1-6; TRBD1 might be the D (5 bases). V dropped 2 bases and J dropped 9 bases, with 14 bases sitting between them. Germline V gene lookup returns CDR1 SGHNT and CDR2 YENEEA. The CDR3 runs to 15 residues. The CDR3 coding sequence is TGTGCCAGCAGCTTATTCCGGACAACGACTTCACCCCTCCACTTT. Encoded protein: CASSLFRTTTSPLHF. Drawing the rest from reference TRBV11-3 and TRBJ1-6, the complete variable domain is EAGVVQSPRYKIIEKKQPVAFWCNPISGHNTLYWYLQNLGQGPELLIRYENEEAVDDSQLPKDRFSAERLKGVDSTLKIQPAELGDSAVYLCASSLFRTTTSPLHFGNGTRLTVT.

The chain links TRBV19 to TRBJ1-2; a weak D match, TRBD1 (6 bases). Germline V gives CDR1 LNHDA, CDR2 SQIVND (reference sequence). The germline V and J ends were trimmed by 5 bases and 3 bases, with 16 bases remaining between them. The CDR3 spans 15 residues. CDR3 region: CASSRRDTMDYGYTF. DNA for the CDR3: TGTGCCAGTAGTCGCCGGGACACCATGGACTATGGCTACACCTTC.

J is TRBJ2-3 and V is TRBV19, with 10 positions matching TRBD2. The germline V gene encodes CDR1 LNHDA and CDR2 SQIVND (reference sequence). The CDR3 spans 19 residues. J gave up 6 bases and V 1 base, and 16 bases lay outside the gene matches. The CDR3 DNA reads TGTGCCAGTAGTATAGGTCGGGCTAGCGGGAGTCCGGGCCGGGATACGCAGTATTTT. Protein: CASSIGRASGSPGRDTQYF.

V gene TRBV2 combines with J gene TRBJ1-1; D remains ambiguous. The CDR3 contains 12 residues. Trimming stripped 3 bases from V and 3 bases from J, with 5 bases between. CDR1 is SNHLY and CDR2 is FYNNEI in the germline V gene. In DNA, the CDR3 is TGTGCCAGCAGTGACTTGTACACTGAAGCTTTCTTT. Amino acid sequence: CASSDLYTEAFF.

This chain joins TRBV5-1 and TRBJ2-3, with TRBD2 matching over 14 bases. J lost 6 bases, V lost 3 bases, and 6 bases had no gene match. This CDR3 spans 16 amino acids. Looked up from germline, CDR1 is SGHRS and CDR2 is YFSETQ. CDR3: CASSWGTSGSSDTQYF. In nucleotides, the CDR3 is TGCGCCAGCAGCTGGGGGACTAGCGGGAGCTCCGATACGCAGTATTTT.

This chain connects TRBV5-6 to TRBJ2-7; weak D call: TRBD2 (5 bases). Germline-derived CDR1 and CDR2 are SGHDT and YYEEEE. The CDR3 is made up of 13 amino acids. Trimming took 4 bases from V and 1 from J, leaving 9 bases between them. The CDR3 sequence is CASSNGISYEQYF. In DNA, the CDR3 is TGTGCCAGCAGCAACGGGATTTCCTACGAGCAGTACTTC.

The CDR3 sequence: CASSLRTGGGEQYF. CDR3 sequence (DNA): TGTGCCAGCAGCCTTAGGACAGGAGGGGGCGAGCAGTACTTC. This chain joins TRBV2 and TRBJ2-7; D may be TRBD1 (7 bases). The V gene's germline CDR1 is SNHLY and CDR2 FYNNEI. The CDR3 extends over 14 amino acids. Trimming took off 6 bases at V and 6 bases at J, with 18 bases between the two ends.

This clone was observed a few times. The chain joins TRBV4-2 to TRBJ2-1; D might be TRBD1 (6 bases). V gave up 1 base and J gave up 9 bases, with 13 bases separating them. CDR1 and CDR2 (germline): LGHNA, YNFKEQ. The CDR3 has 14 amino acids. DNA for the CDR3: TGTGCCAGCAGCCAAGCGGGACACCGGAGTGAGCAGTTCTTC. It translates to CASSQAGHRSEQFF.